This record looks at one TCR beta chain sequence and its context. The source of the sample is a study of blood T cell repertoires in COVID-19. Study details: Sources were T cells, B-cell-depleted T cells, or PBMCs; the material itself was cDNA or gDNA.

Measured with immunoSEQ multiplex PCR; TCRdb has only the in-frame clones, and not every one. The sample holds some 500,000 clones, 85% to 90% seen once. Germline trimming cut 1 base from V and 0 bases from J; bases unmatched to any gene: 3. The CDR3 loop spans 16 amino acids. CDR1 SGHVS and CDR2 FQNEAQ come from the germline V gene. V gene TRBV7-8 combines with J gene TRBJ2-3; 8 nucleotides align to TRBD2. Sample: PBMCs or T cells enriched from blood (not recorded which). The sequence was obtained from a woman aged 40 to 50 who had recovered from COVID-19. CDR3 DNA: TGTGCCAGCAGCTTAGAGGCTAGCGGGAGCACAGATACGCAGTATTTT. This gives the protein CASSLEASGSTDTQYF.